Listed here are 22 T cell receptor beta chains from one sample, sequenced in a study of T cells after yellow fever vaccination. Using its own MiXCR run on the 5' RACE reads, TCRdb lists one record per CDR3 protein. The data contain about 340,000 distinct CDR3 sequences, around 12% of them singletons. The source was CD4+ T cells sorted from PBMCs, collected 15 days after the yellow fever booster vaccination. The receptor source for this set is a man younger than 30 who received the YFV17D yellow fever vaccine.

This clonotype showed up just a few times. The chain recombines TRBV7-2 with TRBJ2-5, with a tentative D call TRBD2 (5 bases). CDR1 is SGHTA, CDR2 FQGNSA, per germline. Trimming left V 4 bases short and J 5 bases short, with 14 bases between. The CDR3 has 14 residues. CDR3 in amino acids: CASSWTQTGETQYF. The CDR3 DNA sequence: TGTGCCAGCAGCTGGACCCAAACGGGGGAGACCCAGTACTTC. Full variable domain (remainder filled in from reference TRBV7-2 and TRBJ2-5): GAGVSQSPSNKVTEKGKDVELRCDPISGHTALYWYRQSLGQGLEFLIYFQGNSAPDKSGLPSDRFSAERTGGSVSTLTIQRTQQEDSAVYLCASSWTQTGETQYFGPGTRLLVL.

The table lists this clonotype with many counts. The genes are TRBV6-5 and TRBJ2-1, with D maybe TRBD2 (6 bases). Germline values: CDR1 MNHEY, CDR2 SVGAGI. The CDR3 spans 17 residues. The V gene lost 6 bases and the J gene lost 2 bases, with 20 bases spanning the gap. DNA of the CDR3: TGTGCCAGCAGCCCACTTCCTAGCGCCTTCGCCTACAATGAGCAGTTCTTC. Its protein product is CASSPLPSAFAYNEQFF.

This clonotype has only a few counts. The chain is built from TRBV12-3 or TRBV12-4 and TRBJ2-2; D is possibly TRBD1 or TRBD2 (5 bases each). V lost 7 bases and J 6 bases, leaving 9 bases between the germline ends. CDR3 length: 12 amino acids. The CDR3 sequence: CASNTGPGELFF. CDR3 DNA: TGTGCCAGCAACACGGGGCCCGGGGAGCTGTTTTTT.

This chain joins TRBV29-1 and TRBJ2-4, with 8 bases aligning to TRBD1. This CDR3 has 13 residues. Germline V gene data show CDR1 as SQVTM and CDR2 as ANQGSEA. V was clipped by 1 base and J by 9 bases; unmatched bases: 5. CDR3 coding DNA: TGCAGCGTTGAAGGTCAGGGGGCGTCCATTCAGTACTTC. Translating gives CSVEGQGASIQYF.

This clonotype came up a few times. The chain carries TRBV4-1 and TRBJ2-5, with 11 bases identical to TRBD2. J was trimmed by 4 bases and V by 1 base; bases with no gene match: 8. Germline V CDR1 and CDR2: MGHRA, YSYEKL. This CDR3 is built from 17 residues. The CDR3 protein is CASSQGYSGGAGETQYF. Written as DNA, the CDR3 is TGCGCCAGCAGCCAAGGGTATAGCGGGGGGGCTGGAGAGACCCAGTACTTC.

This clonotype appeared a few times. CDR3 in DNA: TGCAGTGCAGCTTCCTATGCTACCGACCGATATGGCTACACCTTC. This encodes CSAASYATDRYGYTF. The V and J genes are TRBV20-1 and TRBJ1-2; D is unclear. The germline V and J ends were trimmed by 6 bases and 5 bases, with 22 bases remaining between them. Germline CDR1 is DFQATT and CDR2 is SNEGSKA (reference sequence). The CDR3 has 15 residues.

The V and J genes are TRBV7-3 and TRBJ2-3; 7 nucleotides line up with TRBD1. The germline V gene encodes CDR1 SGHTA and CDR2 FQGTGA. J gave up 4 bases and V 4 bases, and 5 bases lay outside the gene matches. This CDR3 has 14 amino acids. In DNA form, the CDR3 reads TGTGCCAGCAGCTCTTTCGGACAGGCAGATACGCAGTATTTT. This translates into CASSSFGQADTQYF.

In this sample, this clonotype turned up many times. The rearrangement links TRBV12-3 or TRBV12-4 to TRBJ2-7; TRBD2 might be the D (6 bases). The CDR3 totals 15 residues. Deletions cut 2 bases from V and 3 bases from J, with 14 bases between. The DNA of the CDR3 is TGTGCCAGCAGTTTATTGGCGGGGCAGGGCTACGAGCAGTACTTC. It is translated as CASSLLAGQGYEQYF.

This clonotype was recorded many times. CDR3 protein: CASSLGVRADTQYF. The CDR3 coding sequence is TGCGCCAGCAGCTTGGGGGTCAGGGCAGATACGCAGTATTTT. The chain joins TRBV5-1 to TRBJ2-3; possibly TRBD1 for D (5 bases). The germline gives CDR1 SGHRS, CDR2 YFSETQ. The germline V and J ends were trimmed by 0 bases and 4 bases, with 9 bases remaining between them. The CDR3 covers 14 residues. Based on the CDR3 plus reference TRBV5-1 and TRBJ2-3, the full variable domain is KAGVTQTPRYLIKTRGQQVTLSCSPISGHRSVSWYQQTPGQGLQFLFEYFSETQRNKGNFPGRFSGRQFSNSRSEMNVSTLELGDSALYLCASSLGVRADTQYFGPGTRLTVL.

This clonotype was recorded at least ten times. This rearrangement joins TRBV5-1 to TRBJ2-6, with 9 nucleotides matching TRBD1. The J segment lost 1 base and the V segment lost 2 bases, leaving 7 bases of the junction unmatched. The CDR3 loop spans 18 amino acids. Germline V gene data show CDR1 as SGHRS and CDR2 as YFSETQ. CDR3 protein: CASSLQGAIGSGANVLTF. The CDR3 DNA sequence: TGCGCCAGCAGCTTACAGGGGGCTATCGGGTCTGGGGCCAACGTCCTGACTTTC.

This clonotype was recorded a few times. This chain joins TRBV2 and TRBJ2-5, with 7 bases that match TRBD1. The CDR3 length is 11 residues. CDR1 and CDR2 from the germline V gene are SNHLY and FYNNEI. The ends lost 5 bases at V and 10 bases at J; junction bases unmatched: 4. The CDR3 spells CASSQGGDQYF. The CDR3 coding sequence is TGTGCCAGCAGTCAAGGGGGCGACCAGTACTTC.

Ten or more counts support this clonotype. This chain connects TRBV20-1 to TRBJ1-5; weak D call: TRBD1 (6 bases). Germline CDR1 reads DFQATT; CDR2 reads SNEGSKA (reference sequence). Trimming pared 7 bases from V and 6 bases from J, leaving 13 bases between. The length of the CDR3 is 12 residues. The CDR3 DNA sequence: TGCAGTGTTGTACAGGGAAGTCAGCCCCAGCATTTT. Residues: CSVVQGSQPQHF.

This clonotype was seen at least ten times. The CDR3 sequence is CASSFEAVRGTLGTQYF. The CDR3 DNA reads as TGCGCCAGCAGCTTTGAGGCAGTGCGGGGGACCCTCGGTACGCAGTATTTT. This chain uses TRBV5-1 with TRBJ2-3, with 7 bases aligning to TRBD2. Germline-derived CDR1 and CDR2 are SGHRS and YFSETQ. This CDR3 spans 17 amino acids. With V trimmed by 2 bases and J by 8 bases, 17 bases remained unmatched.

The chain couples TRBV12-3 or TRBV12-4 to TRBJ1-1, with TRBD1 as a possible D gene (5 bases). Between the trimmed V and J ends, which lost 6 bases and 3 bases, there was a span of 11 bases. The CDR3 runs 13 residues. The CDR3 here is CASSSGTHTEAFF. The CDR3, as DNA: TGTGCCAGCAGCTCGGGGACCCACACTGAAGCTTTCTTT.

V usage is TRBV20-1 and J usage is TRBJ1-1; tentatively, D is TRBD1 (6 bases). The length of the CDR3 is 12 residues. From germline, CDR1 is DFQATT and CDR2 SNEGSKA (reference sequence). The V gene lost 6 bases and the J gene lost 1 base, with 9 bases spanning the gap. The CDR3 nucleotides read TGCAGTGCCCCGGACAGGAACACTGAAGCTTTCTTT. Its translation is CSAPDRNTEAFF.

This clonotype was detected only a few times. The genes are TRBV20-1 and TRBJ1-1, with D unclear. The germline V and J ends were trimmed by 6 bases and 3 bases, with 20 bases remaining between them. The CDR3 contains 15 residues. Germline CDR1 is DFQATT and CDR2 is SNEGSKA (reference sequence). Written as DNA, the CDR3 is TGCAGTGCCACCCACGGTCGGGGAACATACACTGAAGCTTTCTTT. Translated, it gives CSATHGRGTYTEAFF.

The chain recombines TRBV5-1 with TRBJ2-1, with TRBD1 identical over 7 bases. Per germline, CDR1 SGHRS and CDR2 YFSETQ. CDR3 length: 15 amino acids. The junction had 7 bases not matched to a gene; V was cut back by 5 bases and J by 2 bases. CDR3 amino acids: CASRPTGVTYNEQFF. The CDR3 DNA follows: TGCGCCAGCAGACCTACAGGGGTCACCTACAATGAGCAGTTCTTC. Using reference TRBV5-1 and TRBJ2-1 for the parts outside the CDR3, the full variable domain is KAGVTQTPRYLIKTRGQQVTLSCSPISGHRSVSWYQQTPGQGLQFLFEYFSETQRNKGNFPGRFSGRQFSNSRSEMNVSTLELGDSALYLCASRPTGVTYNEQFFGPGTRLTVL.

This clonotype was counted between two and nine times. The chain employs TRBV7-2 and TRBJ2-2, with D unresolved. From germline, CDR1 is SGHTA and CDR2 FQGNSA. The V and J ends lost 2 bases and 1 base respectively, with 5 bases between them. The CDR3 extends over 14 amino acids. CDR3 sequence reads: CASSLRWNTGELFF. CDR3 nucleotides: TGTGCCAGCAGCTTACGGTGGAACACCGGGGAGCTGTTTTTT.

This clonotype was picked up a small number of times. The rearrangement uses TRBV12-3 or TRBV12-4 and TRBJ2-2; tentative D call: TRBD1 (6 bases). The CDR3 length is 15 residues. V lost 6 bases and J lost 0, with 11 bases in between. The CDR3 sequence: CASRRQAANTGELFF. CDR3 bases: TGTGCCAGCAGGCGACAGGCTGCGAACACCGGGGAGCTGTTTTTT.

The chain carries TRBV12-3 or TRBV12-4 and TRBJ2-5, with 8 positions matching TRBD1. The CDR3 is 14 amino acids. V shed 5 bases, J shed 2 bases, and the junction held 4 bases outside the gene matches. In nucleotides, the CDR3 is TGTGCCAGCAGTCCCCGGGACAGGCAAGAGACCCAGTACTTC. The encoded protein is CASSPRDRQETQYF.

The table lists this clonotype with a few counts. This chain uses TRBV7-8 with TRBJ1-1; unclear D gene. This CDR3 comprises 13 residues. V lost 6 bases and J 4 bases, leaving 12 bases between the germline ends. Germline-derived CDR1 and CDR2 are SGHVS and FQNEAQ. This chain's CDR3 is CASRWTEGTEAFF. The CDR3 nucleotides read TGTGCCAGCAGATGGACGGAGGGCACTGAAGCTTTCTTT. Drawing the rest from reference TRBV7-8 and TRBJ1-1, the complete variable domain is GAGVSQSPRYKVAKRGQDVALRCDPISGHVSLFWYQQALGQGPEFLTYFQNEAQLDKSGLPSDRFFAERPEGSVSTLKIQRTQQEDSAVYLCASRWTEGTEAFFGQGTRLTVV.

This clonotype was observed a handful of times. The chain combines TRBV18 with TRBJ1-5; possible D gene TRBD1, 5 bases. V was clipped by 4 bases and J by 2 bases, with 15 bases between them. CDR3 length: 16 residues. CDR1 KGHSH and CDR2 LQKENI come from the germline V gene. CDR3 amino acids: CASSLSGLSRNQPQHF. The DNA for the CDR3 is TGTGCCAGCTCACTCTCGGGACTCAGTCGCAATCAGCCCCAGCATTTT.